What follows is one T cell receptor beta chain and its context. No antigen is known for it. The V and J ends lost 4 bases and 2 bases, in that order; junction bases with no gene match: 10. The length of the CDR3 is 17 residues. TCRdb analysed the reads with MiXCR anew, one entry per CDR3 protein. The profile shows approximately 270,000 distinct CDR3 sequences, around 20% of them singletons. This specimen comes from a study of T cell repertoires in cytomegalovirus infection. Study in general: Shared public TCR beta signatures pointed to both CMV infection and a matching HLA type.

V gene TRBV12-3 or TRBV12-4 combines with J gene TRBJ2-3; 9 nucleotides agree with TRBD1. Material: cultured PBMCs, obtained from culture after CMV antigen stimulation. The receptor's source is a human donor in good health (CMV status not recorded). Some clones in this sample may be carry-over from other donors' samples. The CDR3 nucleotides are TGTGCCAGCAGTTCCGGAGATGGGACAGGGCCCACAGATACGCAGTATTTT. It is translated as CASSSGDGTGPTDTQYF.